In its sample, the clone carrying this TCR beta chain was seen a few times. Its antigen is unidentified. The V end was cut by 2 bases, the J end by 2 bases, with 27 bases between. Germline V gene sequence: CDR1 MDHEN, CDR2 SYDVKM. The CDR3 covers 20 residues. The data derive from a study of cytotoxic CD8 clonotypes in ibrutinib-treated CLL. TCRdb's table, derived via immunoSEQ multiplex PCR, lists solely in-frame clones and lacks some. Among 160,000 or so clones, 70% to 85% were seen once, and the ten largest hold roughly 2%. The study, taken as a whole, reports: Public clonotypes, found uncommonly, either contracted or stayed stable on treatment. At baseline, clonality was higher than in age-matched healthy donors and correlated with CD8+ counts. The clonality went up when patients responded to ibrutinib and dropped back toward baseline at progression.

About 1.9 micrograms of genomic DNA (from cryopreserved PBMCs) were used for TCR beta libraries. The TCR comes from a human donor with chronic lymphocytic leukemia. Source: PBMCs, taken after 12 months of ibrutinib treatment. The chain combines TRBV28 with TRBJ2-5, with D tentatively TRBD1 or TRBD2 (6 bases each). The CDR3 DNA is TGTGCCAGCAGTTTAGGTCGTGGCAGGGGCGGGATCCGGGAGCAAGAGACCCAGTACTTC. Translated, it gives CASSLGRGRGGIREQETQYF.